Below are 30 T cell receptor beta chains sequenced from a single sample in a study of shared clonotypes between healthy human individuals. The table came from immunoSEQ multiplex PCR; TCRdb's copy has only in-frame clones and leaves some out. The sample shows 2 million to 2.5 million clones, approximately 95% of them seen only once. The sequencing input was naive CD4+ T cells sorted from blood. The subset was: CD45RA+ positively selected. The receptor source for this set is a man aged 18 to 30 in good health.

The J gene is TRBJ2-7, the V gene TRBV5-1; possible D gene TRBD1, 6 bases. V was clipped by 4 bases and J by 0 bases, with 14 bases between them. Germline CDR1 is SGHRS and CDR2 is YFSETQ. The CDR3 covers 15 residues. The CDR3 nucleotides read TGCGCCAGCAGCCTCCACGGACAGAGCTCCTACGAGCAGTACTTC. Protein: CASSLHGQSSYEQYF.

The chain employs TRBV2 and TRBJ2-3, with TRBD2 matching 8 bases. V lost 6 bases to trimming and J lost 2 bases; unmatched junction nucleotides: 7. CDR1 SNHLY and CDR2 FYNNEI come from the germline V gene. CDR3 length: 15 amino acids. The CDR3, as DNA: TGTGCCAGCAGGAGGCGTAGCGGGGTCACAGATACGCAGTATTTT. Translating gives CASRRRSGVTDTQYF.

This rearrangement joins TRBV7-6 to TRBJ2-1, with D tentatively TRBD2 (5 bases). The V end was cut by 1 base, the J end by 0 bases, with 10 bases between. CDR3 length: 16 residues. CDR1 is SGHVS, CDR2 FNYEAQ, per germline. The CDR3 bases are TGTGCCAGCAGCTTAGTAGCGAGCAGCTCCTACAATGAGCAGTTCTTC. Its protein is CASSLVASSSYNEQFF. The whole variable domain, filled in from reference TRBV7-6 and TRBJ2-1, reads GAGVSQSPRYKVTKRGQDVALRCDPISGHVSLYWYRQALGQGPEFLTYFNYEAQQDKSGLPNDRFSAERPEGSISTLTIQRTEQRDSAMYRCASSLVASSSYNEQFFGPGTRLTVL.

V is TRBV6-1 and J is TRBJ2-1, with a possible D match to TRBD2 (6 bases). The V end was cut by 2 bases, the J end by 8 bases, with 10 bases between. Germline CDR1 is MNHNS and CDR2 is SASEGT. The CDR3 runs to 13 residues. The CDR3 here is CASSERTNDEQFF. The DNA of the CDR3 is TGTGCCAGCAGTGAACGGACTAACGATGAGCAGTTCTTC.

The chain joins TRBV28 to TRBJ1-4; D is ambiguous. Trimming stripped 3 bases from V and 8 bases from J, with 10 bases between. This CDR3 has 13 residues. Germline CDR1 reads MDHEN; CDR2 reads SYDVKM. CDR3 region: CASSFRGSEKLFF. The CDR3 bases are TGTGCCAGCAGTTTTCGAGGAAGCGAAAAACTGTTTTTT.

The chain carries TRBV2 and TRBJ1-5, with 8 bases lining up with TRBD1. Germline V gene sequence: CDR1 SNHLY, CDR2 FYNNEI. Losses at the gene ends were 7 bases for V and 1 base for J; bases not matched to a gene: 6. CDR3 length: 15 amino acids. CDR3 bases: TGTGCCAGCAAATTAACAGGGGGGAGCAATCAGCCCCAGCATTTT. Translating it yields CASKLTGGSNQPQHF.

This chain links TRBV6-7 with TRBJ1-4, with D maybe TRBD1 (6 bases). TRBV6-7 is given ORF status, its function remaining uncertain. This CDR3 has 14 amino acids. V dropped 5 bases and J dropped 5 bases, with 12 bases sitting between them. CDR3 residues: CASSEDRQNEKLFF. The CDR3 DNA reads as TGTGCCAGCAGTGAAGACAGGCAAAATGAAAAACTGTTTTTT.

This chain connects TRBV5-6 to TRBJ2-7, with TRBD2 as a possible D gene (5 bases). The germline V and J ends were trimmed by 4 bases and 7 bases, with 12 bases remaining between them. Germline V gene lookup returns CDR1 SGHDT and CDR2 YYEEEE. The length of the CDR3 is 12 residues. The CDR3 is CASSRPGLEQYF. DNA of the CDR3: TGTGCCAGCAGCCGACCGGGATTAGAGCAGTACTTC. Full variable domain (rest looked up from reference TRBV5-6 and TRBJ2-7): DAGVTQSPTHLIKTRGQQVTLRCSPKSGHDTVSWYQQALGQGPQFIFQYYEEEERQRGNFPDRFSGHQFPNYSSELNVNALLLGDSALYLCASSRPGLEQYFGPGTRLTVT.

The DNA for the CDR3 is TGTGCCAGCAGCCCCACGGGGACTGCGTCCTACAATGAGCAGTTCTTC. Protein: CASSPTGTASYNEQFF. The V call is TRBV9, the J call TRBJ2-1; perhaps TRBD2 as D (6 bases). The CDR3 consists of 16 residues. Per the germline V gene, CDR1 is SGDLS and CDR2 is YYNGEE. Trimming removed 4 bases at V and 1 base at J, with 15 bases between.

The V and J genes are TRBV29-1 and TRBJ2-5; 13 nucleotides agree with TRBD2. The CDR3 spans 15 residues. The V gene end was trimmed by 3 bases and the J gene end by 5 bases; junction bases not matched to a gene: 6. Germline loops: CDR1 SQVTM, CDR2 ANQGSEA. The CDR3: CSVEGRTSGSETQYF. CDR3 bases: TGCAGCGTTGAGGGACGGACTAGCGGGAGTGAGACCCAGTACTTC.

CDR3 DNA sequence: TGTGCCATCCGAGGAGGGCAAGAGACCCAGTACTTC. Translated: CAIRGGQETQYF. The chain links TRBV6-5 to TRBJ2-5, with D tentatively TRBD2 (6 bases). The CDR3 runs to 12 residues. The ends were cut back, 10 bases at V and 2 bases at J, with 11 bases in the middle. The germline CDR1 and CDR2 sequences are MNHEY and SVGAGI.

A note on this clone: The sample holds other DNA sequences that translate to the same CDR3. This sequence joins TRBV18 and TRBJ1-4; D is uncertain. This CDR3 has 14 amino acids. The V end was cut by 4 bases, the J end by 0 bases, with 6 bases between. Germline-derived CDR1 and CDR2 are KGHSH and LQKENI. The CDR3 bases are TGTGCCAGCTCACAAGGTGCAACTAATGAAAAACTGTTTTTT. Protein: CASSQGATNEKLFF.

The chain recombines TRBV27 with TRBJ2-2, with 9 nucleotides matching TRBD1. The CDR3 has 14 amino acids. V was clipped by 7 bases and J by 5 bases; unmatched bases: 5. From germline, CDR1 is MNHEY and CDR2 SMNVEV (reference sequence). The CDR3 here is CASNRQGETGELFF. CDR3 in DNA: TGTGCCAGCAATAGACAGGGGGAGACCGGGGAGCTGTTTTTT.

This clone was detected once. The chain is built from TRBV9 and TRBJ2-7, with 8 bases matching TRBD2. Trimming at V came to 4 bases and at J to 7 bases, leaving 19 bases not matched to a gene. This CDR3 spans 17 amino acids. The V gene's germline CDR1 is SGDLS and CDR2 YYNGEE. CDR3 DNA sequence: TGTGCCAGCAGCCCCCACCAAGCGGGGAGCGGCGGGGGGGAGCAGTACTTC. Its protein product is CASSPHQAGSGGGEQYF.

This clone appeared once. The rearrangement links TRBV21-1 to TRBJ2-7. TRBV21-1 is a pseudogene. The CDR3 has 13 residues. CDR3 in amino acids: CASSPLTLDEQYF. The CDR3 coding sequence is TGTGCCAGCAGCCCCCTGACCCTGGACGAGCAGTACTTC.

As concerns this clone: Given a much more abundant clone one base away, this may be a read error. The V and J genes are TRBV7-9 and TRBJ1-1; no clear D gene. The V gene's germline CDR1 is SEHNR and CDR2 FQNEAQ (reference sequence). Trimming took 5 bases from V and 3 from J, leaving 13 bases between them. The CDR3 runs to 14 residues. In nucleotides, the CDR3 is TGTGCCAGCAGCCAAGACACAGCCTACACTGAAGCTTTCTTT. Translating it yields CASSQDTAYTEAFF.

The chain links TRBV4-3 to TRBJ2-2; 13 nucleotides match TRBD2. V dropped 1 base and J dropped 10; count of bases not matched to a gene: 9. The CDR3 loop spans 17 amino acids. From germline, CDR1 is LGHNA and CDR2 YSLEER. The CDR3 loop reads CASSQAGTSGANVELFF. In DNA form, the CDR3 reads TGCGCCAGCAGCCAAGCCGGGACTAGCGGGGCGAATGTGGAGCTGTTTTTT.

The rearrangement links TRBV6-1 to TRBJ1-2; D remains unclear. V gave up 0 bases and J gave up 4 bases, with 12 bases separating them. Germline CDR1 is MNHNS and CDR2 is SASEGT. The CDR3 is 15 residues long. This chain's CDR3 is CASSEAEGAGYGYTF. CDR3 sequence (DNA): TGTGCCAGCAGTGAAGCGGAGGGTGCTGGCTATGGCTACACCTTC.

V usage is TRBV19 and J usage is TRBJ1-6; 10 bases line up with TRBD1. This CDR3 is built from 15 residues. Trimming removed 3 bases from V and 10 bases from J; junction bases left unmatched: 6. Germline V gene data show CDR1 as LNHDA and CDR2 as SQIVND (reference sequence). CDR3 in amino acids: CASSIDGTGVSPLHF. The DNA for the CDR3 is TGTGCCAGTAGTATCGACGGGACAGGGGTATCACCCCTCCACTTT.

Turning to this clone: The same CDR3 also results from other DNA sequences found in this sample. This rearrangement joins TRBV5-4 to TRBJ2-3; weak D call: TRBD2 (6 bases). The CDR3 is 14 residues long. From germline, CDR1 is SGHNT and CDR2 YYREEE (reference sequence). Trimming stripped 0 bases from V and 1 base from J, with 6 bases between. The CDR3 DNA follows: TGTGCCAGCAGCTTGGCGGGGGGCACAGATACGCAGTATTTT. Encoded protein: CASSLAGGTDTQYF.

The J gene is TRBJ2-1, the V gene TRBV7-8; 9 nucleotides agree with TRBD1. Per germline, CDR1 SGHVS and CDR2 FQNEAQ. V lost 8 bases to trimming and J lost 0 bases; unmatched junction nucleotides: 2. CDR3 length equals 14 residues. Written as DNA, the CDR3 is TGTGCCAGCGGGACAGGGAGCTCCTACAATGAGCAGTTCTTC. Encoded protein: CASGTGSSYNEQFF.

This chain links TRBV9 with TRBJ2-7; the D gene is possibly TRBD2 (5 bases). The germline V and J ends were trimmed by 4 bases and 3 bases, with 17 bases remaining between them. Germline V gives CDR1 SGDLS, CDR2 YYNGEE. CDR3 length equals 15 residues. CDR3 loop: CASSMGSGYNYEQYF. In DNA form, the CDR3 reads TGTGCCAGCAGCATGGGATCGGGGTATAACTACGAGCAGTACTTC.

The genes are TRBV6-8 and TRBJ2-7; D remains ambiguous. V was pared by 4 bases and J by 4 bases, with 17 bases between. The CDR3 loop spans 15 amino acids. Germline V gene data show CDR1 as MNHGY and CDR2 as SAAAGT. CDR3 DNA sequence: TGTGCCAGCAGTTCTCGGCCGCGGCGTTCATACGAGCAGTACTTC. It translates to CASSSRPRRSYEQYF.

The V call is TRBV4-2, the J call TRBJ2-3; D might be TRBD2 (5 bases). The germline V and J ends were trimmed by 0 bases and 2 bases, with 9 bases remaining between them. Germline V gene sequence: CDR1 LGHNA, CDR2 YNFKEQ. The CDR3 is made up of 15 amino acids. CDR3 amino acids: CASSQDRGNTDTQYF. Written as DNA, the CDR3 is TGTGCCAGCAGCCAAGATCGGGGTAACACAGATACGCAGTATTTT.

This clone came up once. Compared with germline, one end of the junction differs, possibly owing to a read error. The chain carries TRBV11-3 and TRBJ2-1, with D perhaps TRBD2 (6 bases). The CDR3 totals 14 residues. The germline CDR1 and CDR2 sequences are SGHNT and YENEEA. In nucleotides, the CDR3 is TGTGCCAGCAGCCTAGAAGCGGGCAACAATGAGCAGTTCTTC. This sequence encodes CASSLEAGNNEQFF.

The chain uses TRBV5-1 and TRBJ1-2; 10 nucleotides agree with TRBD1. The junction had 9 bases not matched to a gene; V was cut back by 4 bases and J by 0 bases. Germline CDR1 SGHRS, CDR2 YFSETQ. CDR3 size: 17 residues. The CDR3 nucleotides read TGCGCCAGCAGCGTCGGGACAGGGGTCCCAGCTAACTATGGCTACACCTTC. This encodes CASSVGTGVPANYGYTF.

This chain uses TRBV28 with TRBJ1-5; a possible D gene is TRBD1 (5 bases). CDR3 length: 14 amino acids. The germline V and J ends were trimmed by 7 bases and 4 bases, with 14 bases remaining between them. Germline values: CDR1 MDHEN, CDR2 SYDVKM. CDR3 bases: TGTGCCAGCACAACCGGGCGACAGAATCAGCCCCAGCATTTT. It translates to CASTTGRQNQPQHF. Full variable domain (outside the CDR3, taken from reference TRBV28 and TRBJ1-5): DVKVTQSSRYLVKRTGEKVFLECVQDMDHENMFWYRQDPGLGLRLIYFSYDVKMKEKGDIPEGYSVSREKKERFSLILESASTNQTSMYLCASTTGRQNQPQHFGDGTRLSIL.

V usage is TRBV11-3 and J usage is TRBJ2-3; D uncertain. V shed 6 bases and J shed 0 bases, with 7 bases lying between them. Germline values: CDR1 SGHNT, CDR2 YENEEA. The length of the CDR3 is 13 residues. Here the CDR3 reads CASSSQSTDTQYF. In nucleotides, the CDR3 is TGTGCCAGCAGTTCTCAGAGCACAGATACGCAGTATTTT.

V usage is TRBV18 and J usage is TRBJ1-6, with no clear D. In germline, CDR1 is KGHSH, CDR2 LQKENI. The V and J ends lost 2 bases and 10 bases respectively, with 15 bases between them. The CDR3 spans 15 residues. CDR3 sequence: CASSPDYSKDSPLHF. DNA of the CDR3: TGTGCCAGCTCACCAGATTATTCGAAGGACTCACCCCTCCACTTT.

This clone was observed once. The CDR3 spells CASSNRTGSTAGELFF. The CDR3 DNA reads as TGCGCCAGCAGCAACAGGACAGGGAGTACCGCCGGGGAGCTGTTTTTT. This rearrangement joins TRBV5-1 to TRBJ2-2; TRBD1 matches at 8 bases. Germline V gene sequence: CDR1 SGHRS, CDR2 YFSETQ. The junction had 11 bases not matched to a gene; V was cut back by 4 bases and J by 6 bases. The CDR3 consists of 16 residues.